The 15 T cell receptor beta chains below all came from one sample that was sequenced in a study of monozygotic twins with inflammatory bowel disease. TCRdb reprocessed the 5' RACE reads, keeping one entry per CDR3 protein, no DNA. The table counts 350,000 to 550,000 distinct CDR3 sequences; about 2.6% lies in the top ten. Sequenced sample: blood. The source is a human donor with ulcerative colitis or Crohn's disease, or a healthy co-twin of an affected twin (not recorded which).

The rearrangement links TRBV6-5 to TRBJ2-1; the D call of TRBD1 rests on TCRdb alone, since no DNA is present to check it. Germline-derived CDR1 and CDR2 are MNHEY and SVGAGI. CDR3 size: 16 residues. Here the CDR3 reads CASSYSAGVVYNEQFF.

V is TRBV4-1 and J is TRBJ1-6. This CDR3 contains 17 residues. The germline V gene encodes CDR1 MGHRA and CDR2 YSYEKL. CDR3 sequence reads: CASSQEAWSSYNSPLHF.

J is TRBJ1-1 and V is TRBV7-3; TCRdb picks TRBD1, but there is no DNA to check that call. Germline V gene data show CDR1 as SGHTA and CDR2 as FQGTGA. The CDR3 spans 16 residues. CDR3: CASSTRQGARNTEAFF.

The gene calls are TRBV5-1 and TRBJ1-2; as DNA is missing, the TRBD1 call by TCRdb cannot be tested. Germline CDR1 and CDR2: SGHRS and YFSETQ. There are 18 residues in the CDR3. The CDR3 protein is CASSLDPGQGHFNYGYTF.

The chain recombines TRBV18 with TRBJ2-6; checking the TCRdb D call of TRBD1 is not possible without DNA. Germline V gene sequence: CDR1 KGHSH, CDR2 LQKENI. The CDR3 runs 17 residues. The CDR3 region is CASSRGQEPTGANVLTF.

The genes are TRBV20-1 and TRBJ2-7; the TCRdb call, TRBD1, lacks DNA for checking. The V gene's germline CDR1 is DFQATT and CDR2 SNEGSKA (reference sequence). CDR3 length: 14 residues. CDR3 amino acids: CCAREGDPYYEQYF.

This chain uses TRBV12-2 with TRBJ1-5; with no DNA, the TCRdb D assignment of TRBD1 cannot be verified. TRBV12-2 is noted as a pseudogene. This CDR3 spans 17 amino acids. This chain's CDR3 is CASRFAPPDSTDQPQHF.

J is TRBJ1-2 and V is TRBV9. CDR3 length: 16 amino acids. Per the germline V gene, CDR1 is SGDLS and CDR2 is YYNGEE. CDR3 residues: CASSPRAGPTNYGYTF. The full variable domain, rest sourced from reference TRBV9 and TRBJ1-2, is DSGVTQTPKHLITATGQRVTLRCSPRSGDLSVYWYQQSLDQGLQFLIQYYNGEERAKGNILERFSAQQFPDLHSELNLSSLELGDSALYFCASSPRAGPTNYGYTFGSGTRLTVV.

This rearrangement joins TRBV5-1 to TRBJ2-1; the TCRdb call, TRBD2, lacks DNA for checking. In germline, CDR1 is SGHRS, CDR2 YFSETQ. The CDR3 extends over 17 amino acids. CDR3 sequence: CASSSGTSGGPYAEQFF.

CDR3 protein: CASRRLAGGMDTQYF. The rearrangement uses TRBV11-2 and TRBJ2-3; with no DNA, the TCRdb D assignment of TRBD2 cannot be verified. The CDR3 runs 15 residues. CDR1 is SGHAT and CDR2 is FQNNGV in the germline V gene. Drawing the rest from reference TRBV11-2 and TRBJ2-3, the complete variable domain is EAGVAQSPRYKIIEKRQSVAFWCNPISGHATLYWYQQILGQGPKLLIQFQNNGVVDDSQLPKDRFSAERLKGVDSTLKIQPAKLEDSAVYLCASRRLAGGMDTQYFGPGTRLTVL.

CDR3 region: CASSIESVNQPQHF. The chain uses TRBV19 and TRBJ1-5. This CDR3 region has 14 residues. The germline gives CDR1 LNHDA, CDR2 SQIVND (reference sequence).

This chain's CDR3 is CSAREQGGGEAFF. V and J are TRBV20-1 and TRBJ1-1. CDR3 size: 13 residues. Germline V gene lookup returns CDR1 DFQATT and CDR2 SNEGSKA (reference sequence).

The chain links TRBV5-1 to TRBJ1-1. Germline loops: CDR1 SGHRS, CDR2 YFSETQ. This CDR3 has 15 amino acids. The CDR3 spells CASSLGAVVNTEAFF.

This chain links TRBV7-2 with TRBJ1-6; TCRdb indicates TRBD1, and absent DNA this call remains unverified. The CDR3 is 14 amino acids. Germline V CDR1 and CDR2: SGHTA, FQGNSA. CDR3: CASSLTGQGIPLHF.

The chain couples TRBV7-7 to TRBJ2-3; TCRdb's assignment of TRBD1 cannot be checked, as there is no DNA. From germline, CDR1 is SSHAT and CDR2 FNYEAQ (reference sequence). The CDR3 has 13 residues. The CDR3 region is CASSVGELDTQYF.